The 25 T cell receptor beta chains in this list originate from one sample, sequenced in a study of control samples from healthy donors and cancer patients. Produced via immunoSEQ multiplex PCR; TCRdb's table is partial and in-frame only. The sample has 250,000 to 300,000 clones, roughly 82% seen once. The sequenced sample consisted of PBMCs. All receptors derive from a woman aged 60-75 years with lung cancer.

This clone was picked up one time. CDR3 nucleotides: TGTGCCAGCAGCCGACAGGCTTACGAGCAGTACTTC. Protein product: CASSRQAYEQYF. V gene TRBV2 combines with J gene TRBJ2-7; D is possibly TRBD1 (6 bases). The CDR3 runs 12 residues. V was shortened by 6 bases and J by 4 bases, with 10 bases between the two germline ends. Looked up from germline, CDR1 is SNHLY and CDR2 is FYNNEI.

The rearrangement links TRBV7-8 to TRBJ2-2, with D tentatively TRBD1 (6 bases). V lost 1 base, J lost 1 base, and 13 bases lay in between. There are 17 residues in the CDR3. Germline V gene lookup returns CDR1 SGHVS and CDR2 FQNEAQ. CDR3 region: CASSLGLRGLNTGELFF. The DNA for the CDR3 is TGTGCCAGCAGCTTAGGACTCAGGGGCCTGAACACCGGGGAGCTGTTTTTT.

This clone was picked up one time. The genes are TRBV10-3 and TRBJ2-7, with 8 bases fitting TRBD2. The ends lost 0 bases at V and 6 bases at J; junction bases unmatched: 10. The CDR3 is 16 residues long. Looked up from germline, CDR1 is ENHRY and CDR2 is SYGVKD. The CDR3 coding sequence is TGTGCCATCAGTGAGTCTCTAGCGGGTCCTACCTTCGAGCAGTACTTC. This encodes CAISESLAGPTFEQYF.

Only one count was recorded for this clone. The V gene is TRBV2, the J gene TRBJ2-1; 10 bases match TRBD1. The junction had 4 bases not matched to a gene; V was cut back by 6 bases and J by 8 bases. From germline, CDR1 is SNHLY and CDR2 FYNNEI. The CDR3 spans 13 residues. The CDR3 region is CASSDRGQDEQFF. In DNA form, the CDR3 reads TGTGCCAGCAGCGACAGGGGGCAAGATGAGCAGTTCTTC.

The gene calls are TRBV5-1 and TRBJ2-1; the match to TRBD1 covers 9 bases. Trimming at V came to 4 bases and at J to 3 bases, leaving 2 bases not matched to a gene. Looked up from germline, CDR1 is SGHRS and CDR2 is YFSETQ. This CDR3 comprises 14 residues. CDR3 sequence: CASSRDRDYNEQFF. The CDR3 DNA sequence: TGCGCCAGCAGCCGGGACAGGGACTACAATGAGCAGTTCTTC.

CDR3 bases: TGTGCCAGCAGCAAAAAACCTCGAGCGGGTCTAGCCAAAAACATTCAGTACTTC. Its protein product is CASSKKPRAGLAKNIQYF. The chain is built from TRBV21-1 and TRBJ2-4; TRBD2, the table's D call, lacks a check against the DNA. TRBV21-1 constitutes a pseudogene. This CDR3 is 18 amino acids long.

The chain employs TRBV28 and TRBJ1-2, with a weak D call TRBD1 (5 bases). V lost 6 bases to trimming and J lost 6 bases, with 14 bases between them. This CDR3 has 13 amino acids. From germline, CDR1 is MDHEN and CDR2 SYDVKM. The CDR3 nucleotides read TGTGCCAGCAGAGAGGGCGCGGGGGATGGCTACACCTTC. Protein: CASREGAGDGYTF.

Turning to this clone: The sample contains more than one DNA sequence encoding this CDR3. The rearrangement uses TRBV18 and TRBJ1-5, with D hard to call. Trimming removed 2 bases from V and 0 bases from J, with 8 bases in between. Germline values: CDR1 KGHSH, CDR2 LQKENI. This CDR3 is 15 amino acids long. CDR3 loop: CASSPRRYSNQPQHF. DNA for the CDR3: TGTGCCAGCTCACCAAGGCGATATAGCAATCAGCCCCAGCATTTT. The full variable domain, its missing parts supplied by reference TRBV18 and TRBJ1-5, is NAGVMQNPRHLVRRRGQEARLRCSPMKGHSHVYWYRQLPEEGLKFMVYLQKENIIDESGMPKERFSAEFPKEGPSILRIQQVVRGDSAAYFCASSPRRYSNQPQHFGDGTRLSIL.

The V and J genes are TRBV4-1 and TRBJ1-4; D is ambiguous. Germline lookup yields CDR1 MGHRA and CDR2 YSYEKL. With 4 bases removed from V and 4 bases from J, the gap between germline ends came to 13 bases. The CDR3 contains 15 residues. Here the CDR3 reads CASSPVNGGNEKLFF. The CDR3 bases are TGCGCCAGCAGCCCTGTTAATGGTGGTAATGAAAAACTGTTTTTT.

This chain uses TRBV6-6 with TRBJ2-7, with D tentatively TRBD1 (6 bases). Germline CDR1 MNHNY, CDR2 SVGAGI (reference sequence). The CDR3 contains 15 residues. Trimming removed 2 bases at V and 0 bases at J, with 11 bases between. The CDR3 nucleotides read TGTGCCAGCAGTTACCTGGGGACAAGCTCCTACGAGCAGTACTTC. This sequence encodes CASSYLGTSSYEQYF.

This clone was observed a single time. The V gene is TRBV12-3 or TRBV12-4, the J gene TRBJ1-2; TRBD1 is a possible D gene (6 bases). V dropped 1 base and J dropped 8 bases, with 11 bases sitting between them. The CDR3 is made up of 13 amino acids. CDR3 sequence reads: CASSLEPGAGYTF. CDR3 nucleotide sequence: TGTGCCAGCAGTTTAGAACCGGGGGCGGGCTACACCTTC.

V and J are TRBV5-1 and TRBJ2-1; 10 nucleotides agree with TRBD1. The CDR3 loop spans 15 amino acids. CDR1 is SGHRS, CDR2 YFSETQ, per germline. Trimming at V came to 0 bases and at J to 4 bases, leaving 1 base not matched to a gene. CDR3 sequence: CASSLGTGGYNEQFF. CDR3 DNA sequence: TGCGCCAGCAGCTTGGGGACAGGGGGGTACAATGAGCAGTTCTTC.

The rearrangement uses TRBV9 and TRBJ1-1, with a possible D match to TRBD1 (6 bases). V lost 7 bases to trimming and J lost 0 bases, with 16 bases between them. The CDR3 extends over 15 amino acids. Germline V gene data show CDR1 as SGDLS and CDR2 as YYNGEE. The CDR3 reads CASATGGGLNTEAFF. The CDR3 DNA sequence: TGTGCCAGCGCCACGGGGGGGGGCCTGAACACTGAAGCTTTCTTT.

Of note for this clone: Other DNA sequences in the sample encode the same CDR3. J is TRBJ1-6 and V is TRBV28; the D is unclear. Trimming stripped 5 bases from V and 4 bases from J, with 12 bases between. Germline V gene sequence: CDR1 MDHEN, CDR2 SYDVKM. The CDR3 is made up of 15 amino acids. The CDR3 region is CASSPGNLYNSPLHF. CDR3 nucleotides: TGTGCCAGCAGTCCCGGTAATTTGTATAATTCACCCCTCCACTTT.

This rearrangement joins TRBV6-6 to TRBJ2-1, with 12 bases that match TRBD2. Germline V gives CDR1 MNHNY, CDR2 SVGAGI (reference sequence). Unmatched junction bases numbered 1, after V lost 4 bases and J lost 3 bases. This CDR3 region has 15 residues. In DNA, the CDR3 is TGTGCCAGCAGTTTACTAGCGGGGGGCTACAATGAGCAGTTCTTC. It translates to CASSLLAGGYNEQFF.

The CDR3 DNA is TGTGCCACCAGTGAAACAGGGACCTATGGCTACACCTTC. Amino acids: CATSETGTYGYTF. V and J are TRBV24-1 and TRBJ1-2, with TRBD1 as a possible D gene (6 bases). CDR3 size: 13 residues. In germline, CDR1 is KGHDR, CDR2 SFDVKD. With 4 bases removed from V and 4 bases from J, the gap between germline ends came to 9 bases.

The table lists this clone with a few counts. The chain uses TRBV5-6 and TRBJ1-2; unclear D gene. Germline CDR1 is SGHDT and CDR2 is YYEEEE. Trimming shortened V by 4 bases and J by 4 bases, and 2 bases separated the two germline ends. This CDR3 has 10 amino acids. In DNA, the CDR3 is TGTGCCAGCAGCGGCTATGGCTACACCTTC. Its translation is CASSGYGYTF.

J is TRBJ2-7 and V is TRBV18; 8 bases are a match to TRBD2. With V trimmed by 0 bases and J by 0 bases, 10 bases remained unmatched. CDR3 length equals 18 residues. Per the germline V gene, CDR1 is KGHSH and CDR2 is LQKENI. CDR3 region: CASSPPMGSGASSYEQYF. The CDR3 DNA reads as TGTGCCAGCTCACCACCTATGGGTAGCGGGGCAAGCTCCTACGAGCAGTACTTC.

This sequence joins TRBV6-2 or TRBV6-3 and TRBJ1-1, with TRBD1 as a possible D gene (6 bases). V was clipped by 0 bases and J by 8 bases, with 10 bases between them. Germline V gene sequence: CDR1 MNHEY, CDR2 SVGEGT. The CDR3 has 13 residues. CDR3 DNA: TGTGCCAGCAGTTACTCCGGGACACTAGAAGCTTTCTTT. This sequence encodes CASSYSGTLEAFF.

The chain recombines TRBV21-1 with TRBJ1-3; TRBD1, the D gene given by the table, was not confirmed from the DNA. TRBV21-1 is labeled a pseudogene. CDR3 size: 17 residues. This CDR3 is CASSINLQGKAGNTIYF. The CDR3 DNA sequence: TGTGCCAGCAGCATCAATCTACAGGGGAAGGCTGGAAACACCATATATTTT.

For this clone: At one of its ends the junction is not consistent with the germline gene, which may arise from a read error. Distinct nucleotide sequences in the sample also encode this CDR3. The V and J genes are TRBV5-4 and TRBJ1-6, with D tentatively TRBD1 (6 bases). The CDR3 totals 16 residues. Germline V gene sequence: CDR1 SGHNT, CDR2 YYREEE (reference sequence). This CDR3 reads CASSLDGTPYNSPLHF. DNA for the CDR3: TGTGCCAGCAGCCTGGACGGGACACCCTATAATTCACCCCTCCATTTT.

Remarks on this clone: One junction end disagrees with the germline gene, perhaps due to a read error. The same CDR3 can be traced to other DNA sequences in this sample. The chain recombines TRBV3-1 (or the pseudogene TRBV3-2) with TRBJ2-1, with 9 nucleotides matching TRBD2. The V gene's germline CDR1 is LGHDT and CDR2 YNNKEL (reference sequence). CDR3 length equals 15 residues. The CDR3 reads CASSQPLAGRNEQFF. The DNA of the CDR3 is TGCGCCAGCAGCCAGCCGCTAGCGGGACGGAATGAGCAGTTCTTC.

This chain links TRBV6-5 with TRBJ2-7; D tentatively reads TRBD1 or TRBD2 (5 bases each). Trimming removed 6 bases from V and 2 bases from J, with 17 bases in between. The CDR3 has 15 amino acids. The V gene's germline CDR1 is MNHEY and CDR2 SVGAGI. The CDR3: CASSFGTLNTYEQYF. CDR3 bases: TGTGCCAGCAGCTTCGGGACCCTTAATACCTACGAGCAGTACTTC.

The V call is TRBV3-1 (or the pseudogene TRBV3-2), the J call TRBJ2-7; maybe TRBD1 (6 bases). The CDR3 extends over 18 amino acids. Trimming stripped 1 base from V and 0 bases from J, with 19 bases between. Germline CDR1 reads LGHDT; CDR2 reads YNNKEL (reference sequence). The CDR3 sequence: CASSQALSRAGVSYEQYF. The CDR3 DNA reads as TGTGCCAGCAGCCAAGCCCTAAGTCGAGCAGGGGTCTCCTACGAGCAGTACTTC.

This clone was detected only a few times. The chain uses TRBV28 and TRBJ1-2, with D possibly being TRBD1 (6 bases). The germline V gene has CDR1 MDHEN and CDR2 SYDVKM. Trimming stripped 3 bases from V and 5 bases from J, with 10 bases between. The CDR3 contains 13 residues. DNA of the CDR3: TGTGCCAGCAGTTTCCCGGACAGTTATGGCTACACCTTC. Its protein product is CASSFPDSYGYTF.